The rows below give T cell receptor beta chains drawn from one sample of a study of blood T cell repertoires in COVID-19. Profiling relied on immunoSEQ multiplex PCR, and the TCRdb table lists in-frame clones only, not all of them. This sample yields 70,000 to 85,000 clones, of which roughly 80% are seen a single time; approximately 12% belongs to the top ten. Sequences were obtained from peripheral blood. These receptors were taken from a man older than 75 with acute or convalescent COVID-19. Both conserved end residues are part of each CDR3. Each record gives: J gene, D gene, V gene, clone size, CDR3 DNA, CDR3 protein. D genes are given only for firm matches. Clone size, where shown, is once, few, many, or a class for clones that have expanded.

TRBJ1-5	TRBD1	TRBV30	-	TGTGCCTGGAGTTTGACAGGGAATCAGCCCCAGCATTTT	CAWSLTGNQPQHF
TRBJ1-2	TRBD1	TRBV5-4	-	TGTGCCAGCAGCTTCGACAGGGGGAGCTATGGCTACACCTTC	CASSFDRGSYGYTF
TRBJ2-5	-	TRBV9	-	TGTGCCAGCAGCGTACGCAGTACAGGACAAGAGACCCAGTACTTC	CASSVRSTGQETQYF
TRBJ1-6	-	TRBV19	-	TGTGCCAGTAGTATAGATGGACGGGGATCGAGCTCCTATAATTCACCCCTCCACTTT	CASSIDGRGSSSYNSPLHF
TRBJ1-2	-	TRBV3-1/TRBV3-2	few	TGTGCCAGCAGCCAAGATCCGGGACAACCTAACTATGGCTACACCTTC	CASSQDPGQPNYGYTF
TRBJ1-2	-	TRBV30	-	TGTGCCTGGAGCCTCGTTGTAGAGTTCGGCTACACCTTC	CAWSLVVEFGYTF
TRBJ1-6	-	TRBV5-4	-	TGTGCCAGCAGCCTCCTGGGCAACTATAATTCACCCCTCCACTTT	CASSLLGNYNSPLHF
TRBJ1-6	-	TRBV29-1	-	TGCAGCGTTCGGGATCTCAATCGGGATTCACCCCTCCACTTT	CSVRDLNRDSPLHF
TRBJ2-7	TRBD1	TRBV6-5	-	TGTGCCAGCAGTTACGGGGGACAGGTGAAAGGCGAGCAGTACTTC	CASSYGGQVKGEQYF
TRBJ2-5	-	TRBV20-1	-	TGCAGTGCCCAAGTCGGGGGGACCCAGTACTTC	CSAQVGGTQYF
TRBJ2-7	-	TRBV6-5	-	TGTGCCAGCAAGGCGGGCAGGAGTTCTACGGAGCAGTACTTC	CASKAGRSSTEQYF
TRBJ2-3	-	TRBV2	-	TGTGCCAGCAGTGAAGCGCTTCGTGGGGGCGGCACAGATACGCAGTATTTT	CASSEALRGGGTDTQYF
TRBJ2-3	TRBD1	TRBV6-1	-	TGTGCCAGCAGTGAATACAGGGGCACCACAGATACGCAGTATTTT	CASSEYRGTTDTQYF
TRBJ1-2	TRBD1	TRBV6-5	-	TGTGCCGGGTATCCGGGACAGGGGGCCTATGGCTACACCTTC	CAGYPGQGAYGYTF
TRBJ1-6	-	TRBV7-9	-	TGTGCCAGCAGCCCCGGGGAGGGATATAATTCACCCCTCCACTTT	CASSPGEGYNSPLHF
TRBJ1-6	TRBD1	TRBV2	-	TGTGCCAGCAGCCTCGACAGGGGGCCTGATTCACCCCTCCACTTT	CASSLDRGPDSPLHF
TRBJ2-1	TRBD2	TRBV19	-	TGTGCCAGTAGCCGGGGGGGCTTAGCCCCCTACAATGAGCAGTTCTTC	CASSRGGLAPYNEQFF
TRBJ1-3	TRBD1	TRBV6-6	-	TGTGCCAGCACCAATACCGGGACAGGGGTGGGAAACACCATATATTTT	CASTNTGTGVGNTIYF
TRBJ2-7	TRBD2	TRBV2	-	TGTGCCAGCAGTGAAGCTAGCGGGACCTACGAGCAGTACTTC	CASSEASGTYEQYF